A single sample gave rise to the 19 T cell receptor beta chains below, sequenced in a study of blood T cell repertoires in COVID-19. Repertoires were generated with immunoSEQ multiplex PCR, while TCRdb's copy carries only in-frame clones and drops some. The sample holds around 60,000 clones; about 83% are singletons and the top ten take 3.5%. Sequencing was carried out using peripheral blood. These receptors were taken from a woman of 80 years or more with acute or convalescent COVID-19.

This chain uses TRBV9 with TRBJ2-7, with TRBD2 matching 9 bases. CDR1 and CDR2 from the germline V gene are SGDLS and YYNGEE. The CDR3 length is 16 residues. V trimming: 0 bases; J trimming: 3 bases; junction bases outside the gene matches: 7. The CDR3 reads CASSVEASGAIYEQYF. The CDR3 coding sequence is TGTGCCAGCAGCGTAGAGGCTAGCGGGGCCATCTACGAGCAGTACTTC.

This chain joins TRBV25-1 and TRBJ2-4, with D maybe TRBD1 (6 bases). Germline CDR1 reads MGHDK; CDR2 reads SYGVNS. V was clipped by 3 bases and J by 7 bases, with 13 bases between them. The length of the CDR3 is 14 residues. CDR3 coding DNA: TGTGCCAGCAGTGAGGCTTCGAGGGGGAACATTCAGTACTTC. Amino acids: CASSEASRGNIQYF.

The rearrangement uses TRBV30 and TRBJ2-2, with D possibly matching TRBD1 (6 bases). V dropped 3 bases and J dropped 10 bases, with 12 bases sitting between them. CDR1 is GTSNPN and CDR2 is SVGIG in the germline V gene (reference sequence). This CDR3 has 12 residues. The CDR3 DNA is TGTGCCTGGAGGGGTGACAGGTCGGAGCTGTTTTTT. This encodes CAWRGDRSELFF.

The V call is TRBV3-1 (or the pseudogene TRBV3-2), the J call TRBJ2-6; tentative D call: TRBD2 (5 bases). From germline, CDR1 is LGHDT and CDR2 YNNKEL (reference sequence). This CDR3 contains 19 residues. The V end lost 3 bases, the J end lost 0 bases, and 18 bases lay between the germline ends. DNA of the CDR3: TGTGCCAGCAGCCACTTACCCGGCGGGTTGAGCTCTGGGGCCAACGTCCTGACTTTC. Its protein is CASSHLPGGLSSGANVLTF.

This chain connects TRBV5-4 to TRBJ2-3; TRBD1 matches at 11 bases. Germline V gene data show CDR1 as SGHNT and CDR2 as YYREEE (reference sequence). J was trimmed by 4 bases and V by 1 base; bases with no gene match: 2. There are 15 residues in the CDR3. DNA of the CDR3: TGTGCCAGCAGCTTGCGGACAGGGGGCGCAGATACGCAGTATTTT. This translates into CASSLRTGGADTQYF.

The chain links TRBV28 to TRBJ2-7; 7 nucleotides match TRBD1. This CDR3 has 12 amino acids. Germline V gene sequence: CDR1 MDHEN, CDR2 SYDVKM. Trimming at V came to 4 bases and at J to 4 bases, leaving 1 base not matched to a gene. DNA for the CDR3: TGTGCCAGCAGTTCGGGACAGTACGAGCAGTACTTC. It codes for CASSSGQYEQYF.

V gene TRBV7-9 combines with J gene TRBJ2-7, with 8 positions matching TRBD2. Trimming at V came to 5 bases and at J to 5 bases, leaving 11 bases not matched to a gene. The CDR3 consists of 15 residues. The germline V gene encodes CDR1 SEHNR and CDR2 FQNEAQ (reference sequence). The CDR3 DNA follows: TGTGCCAGCAGCCCCCGGGGCGGGAGGCCCAACGAGCAGTACTTC. Its translation is CASSPRGGRPNEQYF.

The chain combines TRBV13 with TRBJ1-6, with TRBD1 as a possible D gene (6 bases). Trimming pared 5 bases from V and 8 bases from J, leaving 22 bases between. The CDR3 extends over 17 amino acids. CDR1 PRHDT and CDR2 FYEKMQ come from the germline V gene (reference sequence). The CDR3 spells CASSLRRQDSRYSPLHF. The CDR3 region has the DNA TGTGCCAGCAGCCTTCGACGACAGGACAGCCGATATTCACCCCTCCACTTT.

The V call is TRBV5-1, the J call TRBJ2-1; TRBD2 aligns across 13 bases. Looked up from germline, CDR1 is SGHRS and CDR2 is YFSETQ. This CDR3 region has 17 residues. V shed 3 bases and J 8 bases; nucleotides not matched to a gene: 11. CDR3 protein: CASSSTATSGRGHEQFF. In DNA, the CDR3 is TGCGCCAGCAGCTCAACCGCAACTAGCGGGAGGGGCCATGAGCAGTTCTTC.

The chain recombines TRBV6-2 or TRBV6-3 with TRBJ1-2; 7 bases agree with TRBD1. The V segment lost 6 bases and the J segment 8 bases; nucleotides outside the gene matches: 9. Germline CDR1 reads MNHEY; CDR2 reads SVGEGT. The CDR3 spans 13 residues. CDR3 coding DNA: TGTGCCAGCAGCCCGGGACAGCCTCGGGGCTACACCTTC. Its protein is CASSPGQPRGYTF.

The chain couples TRBV5-1 to TRBJ2-5; D not certain. The CDR3 totals 14 residues. Germline V gene lookup returns CDR1 SGHRS and CDR2 YFSETQ. V shed 4 bases and J shed 4 bases, with 14 bases lying between them. The chain's CDR3 is CASSRSRGSETQYF. CDR3 nucleotides: TGCGCCAGCAGCCGATCTCGCGGATCAGAGACCCAGTACTTC.

The gene calls are TRBV5-4 and TRBJ2-7, with 13 bases aligning to TRBD2. V was clipped by 4 bases and J by 2 bases; unmatched bases: 3. Germline loops: CDR1 SGHNT, CDR2 YYREEE (reference sequence). The CDR3 spans 15 residues. This chain's CDR3 is CASSPGTSGTYEQYF. CDR3 nucleotide sequence: TGTGCCAGCAGCCCGGGGACTAGCGGGACCTACGAGCAGTACTTC.

This chain links TRBV5-1 with TRBJ1-1; D is uncertain. The CDR3 contains 13 residues. The germline gives CDR1 SGHRS, CDR2 YFSETQ. V was pared by 0 bases and J by 1 base, with 4 bases between. CDR3 residues: CASSLAGNTEAFF. CDR3 coding DNA: TGCGCCAGCAGCTTGGCGGGGAACACTGAAGCTTTCTTT.

The chain has TRBV4-1 and TRBJ1-4; 12 positions agree with TRBD1. Germline V gene data show CDR1 as MGHRA and CDR2 as YSYEKL. Trimming removed 1 base from V and 8 bases from J; junction bases left unmatched: 2. This CDR3 has 15 amino acids. The CDR3 region is CASSQAGTGGEKLFF. The DNA of the CDR3 is TGCGCCAGCAGCCAAGCCGGGACAGGGGGCGAAAAACTGTTTTTT.

J is TRBJ1-1 and V is TRBV29-1, with 9 bases lining up with TRBD1. The CDR3 has 13 amino acids. Per germline, CDR1 SQVTM and CDR2 ANQGSEA. Unmatched junction bases numbered 7, after V lost 7 bases and J lost 4 bases. The CDR3 is CSAGQGLGTEAFF. CDR3 nucleotide sequence: TGCAGCGCTGGACAGGGGCTCGGCACTGAAGCTTTCTTT.

This clone came up a few times. The chain recombines TRBV12-5 with TRBJ2-5; 12 nucleotides line up with TRBD2. Germline V gene data show CDR1 as LGHNT and CDR2 as FRNRAP. This CDR3 is built from 15 residues. After removal of 1 base from V and 4 bases from J, the junction contained 1 base not matched to a gene. The CDR3 bases are TGTGCTAGTGGTTTGGGACTAGCGGGAGTAGAGACCCAGTACTTC. As protein: CASGLGLAGVETQYF.

The CDR3 reads CSVTIGGGSNQPQHF. The CDR3 DNA is TGCAGCGTTACTATCGGGGGGGGGAGCAATCAGCCCCAGCATTTT. This chain connects TRBV29-1 to TRBJ1-5; TRBD1 is a possible D gene (5 bases). The CDR3 has 15 residues. V was shortened by 5 bases and J by 1 base, with 15 bases between the two germline ends. CDR1 and CDR2 (germline): SQVTM, ANQGSEA.

This clone has only one observation. This sequence joins TRBV11-2 and TRBJ1-2; D not certain. Germline V gives CDR1 SGHAT, CDR2 FQNNGV. V lost 3 bases, J lost 2 bases, and 7 bases lay in between. This CDR3 is 13 amino acids long. The CDR3 coding sequence is TGTGCCAGCAGCTTCGAGGGAAACTATGGCTACACCTTC. Translated: CASSFEGNYGYTF. Filled out from reference TRBV11-2 and TRBJ1-2, the complete variable domain reads EAGVAQSPRYKIIEKRQSVAFWCNPISGHATLYWYQQILGQGPKLLIQFQNNGVVDDSQLPKDRFSAERLKGVDSTLKIQPAKLEDSAVYLCASSFEGNYGYTFGSGTRLTVV.

The rearrangement joins TRBV6-1 to TRBJ2-7, with D possibly matching TRBD1 (5 bases). CDR3 size: 13 residues. Looked up from germline, CDR1 is MNHNS and CDR2 is SASEGT. With 2 bases removed from V and 5 bases from J, the gap between germline ends came to 10 bases. CDR3 sequence: CASSEIRVNEQYF. Here the CDR3 DNA reads TGTGCCAGCAGTGAAATCAGGGTCAACGAGCAGTACTTC.